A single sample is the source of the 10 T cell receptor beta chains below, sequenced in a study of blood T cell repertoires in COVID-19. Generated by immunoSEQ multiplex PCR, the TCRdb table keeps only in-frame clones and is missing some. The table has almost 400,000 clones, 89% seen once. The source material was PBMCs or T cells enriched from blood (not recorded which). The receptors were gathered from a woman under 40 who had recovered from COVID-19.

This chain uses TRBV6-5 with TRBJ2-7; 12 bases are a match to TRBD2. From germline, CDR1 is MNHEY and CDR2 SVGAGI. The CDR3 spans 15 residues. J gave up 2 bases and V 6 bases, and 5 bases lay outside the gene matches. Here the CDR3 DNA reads TGTGCCAGCAGGGACTCTAGCGGGAGGGCCTACGAGCAGTACTTC. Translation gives CASRDSSGRAYEQYF.

The CDR3 region has the DNA TGTGCCAGCTATAAAGACAGGGCTTCCGAGCAGTACTTC. This encodes CASYKDRASEQYF. V gene TRBV28 combines with J gene TRBJ2-7, with TRBD1 matching 7 bases. The trim removed 8 bases at V and 6 bases at J, leaving 10 bases unmatched. Germline CDR1 MDHEN, CDR2 SYDVKM. The CDR3 sequence is 13 residues long.

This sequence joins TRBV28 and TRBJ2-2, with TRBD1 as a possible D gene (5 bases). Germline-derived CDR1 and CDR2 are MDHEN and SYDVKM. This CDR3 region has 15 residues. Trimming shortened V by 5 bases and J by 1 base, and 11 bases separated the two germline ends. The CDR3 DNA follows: TGTGCCAGCAGTCTTATGACAGAGAACACCGGGGAGCTGTTTTTT. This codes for CASSLMTENTGELFF.

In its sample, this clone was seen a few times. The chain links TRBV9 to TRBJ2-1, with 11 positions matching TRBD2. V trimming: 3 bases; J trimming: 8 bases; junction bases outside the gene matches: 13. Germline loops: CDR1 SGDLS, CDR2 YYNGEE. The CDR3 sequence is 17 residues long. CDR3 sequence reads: CASSDPLGASGRHEQFF. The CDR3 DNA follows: TGTGCCAGCAGCGACCCCCTAGGGGCTAGCGGGAGGCATGAGCAGTTCTTC.

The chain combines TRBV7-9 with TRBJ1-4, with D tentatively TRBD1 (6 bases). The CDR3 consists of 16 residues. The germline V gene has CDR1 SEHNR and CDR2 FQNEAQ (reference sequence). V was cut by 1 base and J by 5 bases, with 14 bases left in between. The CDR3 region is CASSLDTGNGNEKLFF. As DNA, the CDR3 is TGTGCCAGCAGCTTAGACACAGGGAATGGGAATGAAAAACTGTTTTTT.

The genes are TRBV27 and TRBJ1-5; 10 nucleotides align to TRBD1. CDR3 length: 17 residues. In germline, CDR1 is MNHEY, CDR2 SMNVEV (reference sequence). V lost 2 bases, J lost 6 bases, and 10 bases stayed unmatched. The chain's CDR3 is CASSLRVDRGRTQPQHF. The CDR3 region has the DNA TGTGCCAGCAGTTTACGGGTCGACAGGGGGCGAACTCAGCCCCAGCATTTT.

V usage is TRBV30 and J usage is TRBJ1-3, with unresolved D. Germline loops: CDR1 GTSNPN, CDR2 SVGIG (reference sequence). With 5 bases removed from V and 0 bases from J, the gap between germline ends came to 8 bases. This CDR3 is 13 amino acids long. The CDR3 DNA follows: TGTGCCTGGGACGGGAGCTCTGGAAACACCATATATTTT. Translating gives CAWDGSSGNTIYF.

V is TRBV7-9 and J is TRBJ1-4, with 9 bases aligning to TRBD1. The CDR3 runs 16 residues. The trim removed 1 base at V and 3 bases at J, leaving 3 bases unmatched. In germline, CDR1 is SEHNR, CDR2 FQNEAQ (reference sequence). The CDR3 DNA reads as TGTGCCAGCAGCTTAGAGGGGACAGGGTCTAATGAAAAACTGTTTTTT. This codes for CASSLEGTGSNEKLFF.

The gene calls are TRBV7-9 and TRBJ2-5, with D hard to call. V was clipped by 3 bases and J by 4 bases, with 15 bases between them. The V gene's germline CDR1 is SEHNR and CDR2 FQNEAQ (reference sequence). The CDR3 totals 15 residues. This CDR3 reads CASSFYRGQVETQYF. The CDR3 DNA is TGTGCCAGCAGCTTTTATCGTGGTCAGGTAGAGACCCAGTACTTC.

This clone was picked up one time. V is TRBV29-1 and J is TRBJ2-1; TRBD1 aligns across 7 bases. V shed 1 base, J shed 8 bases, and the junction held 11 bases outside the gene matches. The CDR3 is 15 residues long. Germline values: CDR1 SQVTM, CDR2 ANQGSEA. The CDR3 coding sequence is TGCAGCGTTGAAGTCCTGGACAGGCCCTCATATGAGCAGTTCTTC. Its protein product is CSVEVLDRPSYEQFF.